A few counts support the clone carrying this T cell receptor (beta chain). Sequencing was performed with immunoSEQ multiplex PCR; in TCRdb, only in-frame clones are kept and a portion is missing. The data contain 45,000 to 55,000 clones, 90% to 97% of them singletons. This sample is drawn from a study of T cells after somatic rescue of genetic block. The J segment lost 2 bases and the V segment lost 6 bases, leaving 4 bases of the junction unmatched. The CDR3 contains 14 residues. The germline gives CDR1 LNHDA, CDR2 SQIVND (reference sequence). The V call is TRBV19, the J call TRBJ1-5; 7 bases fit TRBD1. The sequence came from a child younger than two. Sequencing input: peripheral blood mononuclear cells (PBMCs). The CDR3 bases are TGTGCCAGTAGCTTCGACAGGGGCAATCAGCCCCAGCATTTT. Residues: CASSFDRGNQPQHF.